The 20 T cell receptor beta chains presented below share a single source sample, sequenced in a study of breast tumors, draining lymph nodes, adjacent tissues. A single record per CDR3 protein comes from TCRdb applying MiXCR to the multiplex PCR reads. The sample includes tens of thousands of distinct CDR3 sequences, approximately 20% of them seen just once. Samples came from axillary lymph nodes draining the breast cancer. The source material was axillary lymph node tissue. Receptors originate from a female donor with breast cancer. Some clones in this sample may be carry-over from other donors' samples.

Ten or more counts support this clonotype. The chain is built from TRBV2 and TRBJ2-3, with a possible D match to TRBD1 (5 bases). This CDR3 has 14 residues. V lost 3 bases and J lost 6, with 13 bases in between. Germline V gene sequence: CDR1 SNHLY, CDR2 FYNNEI. The CDR3 DNA follows: TGTGCCAGCAGTGAGCAGGGTGGGTCCGATACGCAGTATTTT. This sequence encodes CASSEQGGSDTQYF.

At least ten counts were recorded for this clonotype. The gene calls are TRBV19 and TRBJ2-5; possibly TRBD2 for D (5 bases). Germline CDR1 LNHDA, CDR2 SQIVND (reference sequence). With 10 bases removed from V and 1 base from J, the gap between germline ends came to 10 bases. The CDR3 consists of 12 residues. CDR3 DNA: TGTGCCACATCGGACTTCCAAGAGACCCAGTACTTC. The encoded protein is CATSDFQETQYF.

This clonotype was seen many times. The chain carries TRBV20-1 and TRBJ2-7, with 10 positions matching TRBD2. The junction had 10 bases not matched to a gene; V was cut back by 0 bases and J by 5 bases. The CDR3 length is 16 residues. Germline assignment: CDR1 DFQATT and CDR2 SNEGSKA (reference sequence). The CDR3 loop is CSARDPTSGMFDEQYF. CDR3 nucleotide sequence: TGCAGTGCTAGAGATCCCACTAGCGGGATGTTCGACGAGCAGTACTTC.

This clonotype was observed at least ten times. This sequence joins TRBV4-1 and TRBJ2-7; 12 positions agree with TRBD1. The CDR3 consists of 18 residues. The junction had 11 bases not matched to a gene; V was cut back by 2 bases and J by 3 bases. The germline V gene encodes CDR1 MGHRA and CDR2 YSYEKL. CDR3 in DNA: TGCGCCAGCAGCCAAACCCTACTCCGGGACAGGGGGCACTACGAGCAGTACTTC. As protein: CASSQTLLRDRGHYEQYF.

This clonotype was detected a few times. The chain recombines TRBV3-1 with TRBJ2-3; D is unresolved. The germline V and J ends were trimmed by 4 bases and 3 bases, with 14 bases remaining between them. This CDR3 has 15 residues. The germline CDR1 and CDR2 sequences are LGHDT and YNNKEL (reference sequence). The CDR3 region is CASSLRVGITDTQYF. In DNA form, the CDR3 reads TGTGCCAGCAGCCTTCGCGTAGGGATTACAGATACGCAGTATTTT.

This clonotype was picked up a small number of times. The rearrangement joins TRBV18 to TRBJ1-4; D perhaps matches TRBD1 (6 bases). This CDR3 region has 14 residues. The V and J ends lost 4 bases and 8 bases respectively, with 14 bases between them. CDR1 KGHSH and CDR2 LQKENI come from the germline V gene. The CDR3 DNA sequence: TGTGCCAGCTCACTACAGGGAAGGAACGAAAAACTGTTTTTT. It codes for CASSLQGRNEKLFF.

V and J are TRBV27 and TRBJ1-1; 7 nucleotides agree with TRBD1. The CDR3 is 13 amino acids. V was clipped by 2 bases and J by 6 bases; unmatched bases: 3. CDR1 and CDR2 (germline): MNHEY, SMNVEV (reference sequence). The CDR3 reads CASSLARGAEAFF. DNA for the CDR3: TGTGCCAGCAGTTTAGCCAGGGGGGCTGAAGCTTTCTTT.

About this clonotype itself: Likely a read error: the CDR3 ends without its conserved phenylalanine or tryptophan. The chain is built from TRBV3-1 and TRBJ1-4; a possible D gene is TRBD1 (5 bases). The CDR3 totals 14 residues. CDR1 and CDR2 from the germline V gene are LGHDT and YNNKEL (reference sequence). Trimming took off 2 bases at V and 9 bases at J, with 13 bases between the two ends. DNA for the CDR3: TGTGCCAGCAGCCAATGGGGGAACGGACAAAAACTGTTTCTT. Its translation: CASSQWGNGQKLFL.

The sample holds many counts of this clonotype. The chain joins TRBV29-1 to TRBJ1-2; TRBD1 is a possible D gene (6 bases). The CDR3 is made up of 11 amino acids. Trimming took 5 bases from V and 5 from J, leaving 9 bases between them. CDR1 is SQVTM and CDR2 is ANQGSEA in the germline V gene. CDR3 residues: CSVKGGYGYTF. The CDR3 coding sequence is TGCAGCGTTAAGGGGGGGTATGGCTACACCTTC.

This clonotype was seen repeatedly, ten times or more. The chain uses TRBV6-2 or TRBV6-3 and TRBJ2-7, with a weak D call TRBD1 (6 bases). With 2 bases removed from V and 5 bases from J, the gap between germline ends came to 19 bases. The CDR3 has 16 amino acids. Germline CDR1 reads MNHEY; CDR2 reads SVGEGT. The CDR3 DNA follows: TGTGCCAGCAGTTACGGAGTCCTACGAGGGGGAAACGAGCAGTACTTC. Translation gives CASSYGVLRGGNEQYF.

The V call is TRBV5-6, the J call TRBJ2-2; TRBD1 or TRBD2 may be the D gene (5 bases each). This CDR3 contains 16 residues. Trimming shortened V by 3 bases and J by 1 base, and 13 bases separated the two germline ends. Looked up from germline, CDR1 is SGHDT and CDR2 is YYEEEE. CDR3 protein: CASSSPGRMNTGELFF. Written as DNA, the CDR3 is TGTGCCAGCAGCTCCCCGGGGCGGATGAACACCGGGGAGCTGTTTTTT.

Details on this clonotype: A read error is possible here, since a much larger clone lies one base away. Because it lacks the conserved phenylalanine or tryptophan at the end, this CDR3 is likely a read error. The V and J genes are TRBV19 and TRBJ2-3, with TRBD2 matching 8 bases. V lost 1 base, J lost 4 bases, and 10 bases stayed unmatched. The CDR3 covers 17 residues. CDR1 LNHDA and CDR2 SQIVND come from the germline V gene (reference sequence). The CDR3 DNA follows: TGTGCCAGTAGTATAGTAGGGCGGGAGGAGAGGGCAGATACGCAGTATCTT. Translating gives CASSIVGREERADTQYL.

This clonotype occurred many times. The J gene is TRBJ2-7, the V gene TRBV6-5, with D perhaps TRBD2 (5 bases). The CDR3 covers 15 residues. V lost 0 bases and J lost 4, with 13 bases in between. Germline V CDR1 and CDR2: MNHEY, SVGAGI. CDR3 amino acids: CASSYSAGGGYEQYF. In DNA form, the CDR3 reads TGTGCCAGCAGTTACTCGGCAGGCGGCGGGTACGAGCAGTACTTC.

This clonotype has at least ten counts. V and J are TRBV6-5 and TRBJ1-5, with D possibly being TRBD1 (6 bases). Germline CDR1 is MNHEY and CDR2 is SVGAGI. The CDR3 is 14 amino acids. V gave up 6 bases and J gave up 0 bases, with 9 bases separating them. The CDR3 DNA is TGTGCCAGCAGAAGGGGGAATAGCAATCAGCCCCAGCATTTT. It is translated as CASRRGNSNQPQHF.

This clonotype has ten or more counts. The genes are TRBV6-4 and TRBJ1-2; D gene ambiguous. This CDR3 is built from 14 residues. V lost 5 bases to trimming and J lost 4 bases, with 14 bases between them. The V gene's germline CDR1 is MRHNA and CDR2 SNTAGT. The DNA of the CDR3 is TGTGCCAGCAGTCCAACCCCAGGTTCCTATGGCTACACCTTC. It specifies CASSPTPGSYGYTF.

This clonotype was counted many times. The chain combines TRBV11-3 with TRBJ2-1; D gene uncertain. V was cut by 5 bases and J by 9 bases, with 11 bases left in between. Looked up from germline, CDR1 is SGHNT and CDR2 is YENEEA. The CDR3 extends over 12 amino acids. Here the CDR3 DNA reads TGTGCCAGCAGCCCCGCAGTTGGTGAGCAGTTCTTC. It yields the protein CASSPAVGEQFF.

For this clonotype: The CDR3 does not end in the conserved phenylalanine or tryptophan, so this is likely a read error. The chain is built from TRBV18 and TRBJ2-5, with 7 bases matching TRBD2. Trimming took 6 bases from V and 5 from J; bases not matched to a gene: 6. The CDR3 sequence is 13 residues long. CDR1 is KGHSH, CDR2 LQKENI, per germline. CDR3 DNA sequence: TGTGCCAGCTCGCCTGGGGGGGACGAGACCCAGTACCTC. This sequence encodes CASSPGGDETQYL.

This clonotype was counted a few times. This rearrangement joins TRBV5-4 to TRBJ2-4; 8 bases line up with TRBD1. V was clipped by 3 bases and J by 7 bases; unmatched bases: 9. Germline V CDR1 and CDR2: SGHNT, YYREEE (reference sequence). The CDR3 is made up of 15 amino acids. In DNA, the CDR3 is TGTGCCAGCAGCTCTGGGGACAGGCTTGGGAACATTCAGTACTTC. The encoded protein is CASSSGDRLGNIQYF.

This clonotype was recorded many times. The DNA of the CDR3 is TGCAGTGCTGGACCCCCGGATTTATACGAGCAGTACTTC. This gives the protein CSAGPPDLYEQYF. This chain joins TRBV20-1 and TRBJ2-7; the D is unclear. CDR3 length equals 13 residues. The germline V gene encodes CDR1 DFQATT and CDR2 SNEGSKA (reference sequence). Trimming took 5 bases from V and 4 from J, leaving 15 bases between them.

There are many counts of this clonotype. V usage is TRBV9 and J usage is TRBJ2-7, with D possibly matching TRBD2 (6 bases). The CDR3 is made up of 15 amino acids. Germline CDR1 and CDR2: SGDLS and YYNGEE. Trimming took 0 bases from V and 5 from J, leaving 15 bases between them. CDR3 residues: CASSVAGALGDEQYF. The CDR3 nucleotides are TGTGCCAGCAGCGTAGCGGGAGCGTTAGGAGACGAGCAGTACTTC.